These 27 T cell receptor beta chains share one sample of origin, sequenced in a study of cytomegalovirus exposure and HLA in healthy donors. PCR used 60 Vbeta primers and 13 Jbeta primers. Profiled with immunoSEQ multiplex PCR; TCRdb holds only in-frame clones, not every one. The sample spans some 180,000 clones; the ten largest clones claim 6.5%. Sequencing used PBMCs. The receptors stem from a man in his thirties or forties in good health and CMV-seronegative.

This sequence joins TRBV11-2 and TRBJ2-7; a possible D gene is TRBD1 (5 bases). V was pared by 2 bases and J by 2 bases, with 10 bases between. Germline CDR1 reads SGHAT; CDR2 reads FQNNGV. CDR3 length: 14 residues. CDR3 coding DNA: TGTGCCAGCAGCTTACTGGTCAGGGCCTACGAGCAGTACTTC. Protein product: CASSLLVRAYEQYF.

The V and J genes are TRBV5-1 and TRBJ2-3; maybe TRBD2 (5 bases). The length of the CDR3 is 16 residues. V lost 4 bases, J lost 0 bases, and 15 bases lay in between. CDR1 is SGHRS and CDR2 is YFSETQ in the germline V gene. CDR3 coding DNA: TGCGCCAGCAGCCGCGGGCTTCGTGCTAGCACAGATACGCAGTATTTT. Translation: CASSRGLRASTDTQYF. Complete variable domain (other parts from reference TRBV5-1 and TRBJ2-3): KAGVTQTPRYLIKTRGQQVTLSCSPISGHRSVSWYQQTPGQGLQFLFEYFSETQRNKGNFPGRFSGRQFSNSRSEMNVSTLELGDSALYLCASSRGLRASTDTQYFGPGTRLTVL.

The rearrangement links TRBV18 to TRBJ2-6; 13 bases align to TRBD2. This CDR3 has 19 amino acids. Germline V lookup: CDR1 KGHSH, CDR2 LQKENI. The V gene end was trimmed by 3 bases and the J gene end by 2 bases; junction bases not matched to a gene: 7. Here the CDR3 DNA reads TGTGCCAGCTCACCGCGCCCGGGACTAGCGGGAACTGGGGCCAACGTCCTGACTTTC. The encoded protein is CASSPRPGLAGTGANVLTF.

This sequence joins TRBV27 and TRBJ2-1; the match to TRBD2 covers 13 bases. Germline trimming cut 6 bases from V and 6 bases from J; bases unmatched to any gene: 11. Germline V gives CDR1 MNHEY, CDR2 SMNVEV (reference sequence). This CDR3 spans 17 amino acids. The DNA for the CDR3 is TGTGCCAGCAGGTCGACCGTAGGACTAGCGGGAGCCAATGAGCAGTTCTTC. It specifies CASRSTVGLAGANEQFF.

The V and J genes are TRBV7-9 and TRBJ2-7; D gene ambiguous. The CDR3 length is 14 residues. The germline V gene has CDR1 SEHNR and CDR2 FQNEAQ (reference sequence). V lost 10 bases and J lost 4, with 20 bases in between. DNA of the CDR3: TGTGCCATCGAAGACGCGGAATCCCTATACGAGCAGTACTTC. It translates to CAIEDAESLYEQYF.

The chain employs TRBV19 and TRBJ2-7, with 8 bases that match TRBD1. The ends lost 0 bases at V and 3 bases at J; junction bases unmatched: 7. The CDR3 runs 16 residues. CDR1 is LNHDA and CDR2 is SQIVND in the germline V gene (reference sequence). Here the CDR3 reads CASSIDPRTGNYEQYF. CDR3 DNA sequence: TGTGCCAGTAGTATAGACCCTAGGACAGGGAACTACGAGCAGTACTTC. Combining the CDR3 with reference TRBV19 and TRBJ2-7 gives the whole variable domain DGGITQSPKYLFRKEGQNVTLSCEQNLNHDAMYWYRQDPGQGLRLIYYSQIVNDFQKGDIAEGYSVSREKKESFPLTVTSAQKNPTAFYLCASSIDPRTGNYEQYFGPGTRLTVT.

The rearrangement links TRBV4-1 to TRBJ2-5; D is perhaps TRBD1 (5 bases). Germline CDR1 MGHRA, CDR2 YSYEKL. CDR3 size: 14 residues. The germline V and J ends were trimmed by 4 bases and 2 bases, with 11 bases remaining between them. The CDR3 sequence: CASSRQGQQETQYF. The CDR3 bases are TGCGCCAGCAGCCGGCAGGGTCAACAAGAGACCCAGTACTTC.

The CDR3 spells CASALRQGGPHQPQHF. The CDR3 DNA sequence: TGTGCCAGCGCACTCCGACAGGGGGGCCCGCATCAGCCCCAGCATTTT. The chain recombines TRBV27 with TRBJ1-5, with TRBD1 identical over 9 bases. The CDR3 sequence is 16 residues long. V lost 8 bases, J lost 5 bases, and 13 bases stayed unmatched. CDR1 is MNHEY and CDR2 is SMNVEV in the germline V gene (reference sequence).

The chain carries TRBV28 and TRBJ1-1; D unresolved. This CDR3 has 12 residues. The germline V gene encodes CDR1 MDHEN and CDR2 SYDVKM. V lost 8 bases and J 0 bases, leaving 7 bases between the germline ends. CDR3 nucleotides: TGTGCCAGCCGAGATCTGAACACTGAAGCTTTCTTT. It codes for CASRDLNTEAFF. The full variable domain, in which reference TRBV28 and TRBJ1-1 provide the parts outside the CDR3, is DVKVTQSSRYLVKRTGEKVFLECVQDMDHENMFWYRQDPGLGLRLIYFSYDVKMKEKGDIPEGYSVSREKKERFSLILESASTNQTSMYLCASRDLNTEAFFGQGTRLTVV.

J is TRBJ1-4 and V is TRBV19, with D tentatively TRBD1 (6 bases). The CDR3 is 16 amino acids. With 3 bases removed from V and 0 bases from J, the gap between germline ends came to 11 bases. Germline V gene data show CDR1 as LNHDA and CDR2 as SQIVND (reference sequence). This CDR3 is CASSMGDTATNEKLFF. In DNA, the CDR3 is TGTGCCAGTAGTATGGGGGACACTGCAACTAATGAAAAACTGTTTTTT.

The genes are TRBV7-6 and TRBJ1-2, with D hard to call. Germline lookup yields CDR1 SGHVS and CDR2 FNYEAQ. The V gene lost 3 bases and the J gene lost 6 bases, with 11 bases spanning the gap. The CDR3 contains 13 residues. CDR3 sequence (DNA): TGTGCCAGCAGCTTCACGACGGCGGATGGCTACACCTTC. Encoded protein: CASSFTTADGYTF.

In nucleotides, the CDR3 is TGTGCCAGCAGCGTGCGGGAGAATCCCAATGAGCAGTTCTTC. Its translation is CASSVRENPNEQFF. The rearrangement links TRBV9 to TRBJ2-1; 7 nucleotides match TRBD2. The CDR3 is made up of 14 amino acids. In germline, CDR1 is SGDLS, CDR2 YYNGEE. V lost 2 bases, J lost 6 bases, and 5 bases stayed unmatched. The whole variable domain, remainder taken from reference TRBV9 and TRBJ2-1, is DSGVTQTPKHLITATGQRVTLRCSPRSGDLSVYWYQQSLDQGLQFLIQYYNGEERAKGNILERFSAQQFPDLHSELNLSSLELGDSALYFCASSVRENPNEQFFGPGTRLTVL.

The genes are TRBV4-2 and TRBJ2-3; tentatively, D is TRBD1 (5 bases). CDR3 length equals 15 residues. Deletions cut 2 bases from V and 1 base from J, with 10 bases between. Germline lookup yields CDR1 LGHNA and CDR2 YNFKEQ. This CDR3 is CASSQRGGGTDTQYF. The CDR3 nucleotides read TGTGCCAGCAGCCAAAGGGGCGGTGGCACAGATACGCAGTATTTT.

Regarding this clone: The junction does not match germline at one end; this may be a read error. Other DNA sequences in this specimen translate into the identical CDR3. The V call is TRBV6-5, the J call TRBJ2-1; possibly TRBD2 for D (6 bases). The CDR3 contains 15 residues. Germline V gives CDR1 MNHEY, CDR2 SVGAGI. CDR3 bases: TGTGCTAGCACTTACGTTAGCGGTCCGGGCAATGAGCAGTTCTTC. Protein product: CASTYVSGPGNEQFF.

This chain's CDR3 is CASSLDISNYGYTF. As DNA, the CDR3 is TGTGCCAGCAGTTTGGACATCTCTAACTATGGCTACACCTTC. The chain carries TRBV28 and TRBJ1-2; TRBD1 might be the D (5 bases). Trimming pared 3 bases from V and 0 bases from J, leaving 8 bases between. Germline V lookup: CDR1 MDHEN, CDR2 SYDVKM. There are 14 residues in the CDR3.

The V gene is TRBV5-1, the J gene TRBJ2-3; TRBD2 aligns across 10 bases. Per germline, CDR1 SGHRS and CDR2 YFSETQ. V was pared by 3 bases and J by 1 base, with 5 bases of the junction left unmatched. CDR3 length equals 16 residues. The CDR3 reads CASSYLGTSGTDTQYF. Written as DNA, the CDR3 is TGCGCCAGCAGCTACCTCGGGACTAGCGGCACAGATACGCAGTATTTT. The full variable domain, in which reference TRBV5-1 and TRBJ2-3 provide the parts outside the CDR3, is KAGVTQTPRYLIKTRGQQVTLSCSPISGHRSVSWYQQTPGQGLQFLFEYFSETQRNKGNFPGRFSGRQFSNSRSEMNVSTLELGDSALYLCASSYLGTSGTDTQYFGPGTRLTVL.

This chain uses TRBV6-4 with TRBJ2-1; no clear D gene. V dropped 5 bases and J dropped 3 bases, with 14 bases sitting between them. Germline CDR1 MRHNA, CDR2 SNTAGT. The CDR3 is 15 residues long. The CDR3 DNA reads TGTGCCAGCAGTAAAACAGCAGGAAGCTACAATGAGCAGTTCTTC. This translates into CASSKTAGSYNEQFF.

This chain connects TRBV6-5 to TRBJ1-4; 9 nucleotides agree with TRBD1. CDR3 length: 15 amino acids. V lost 4 bases and J lost 4; bases outside the gene matches: 4. In germline, CDR1 is MNHEY, CDR2 SVGAGI. The CDR3 region is CASSSRQGGNEKLFF. In DNA, the CDR3 is TGTGCCAGCAGTTCCCGACAGGGGGGTAATGAAAAACTGTTTTTT.

The chain joins TRBV6-5 to TRBJ1-1; 7 nucleotides match TRBD1. CDR3 length: 15 residues. V shed 3 bases, J shed 1 base, and the junction held 5 bases outside the gene matches. CDR1 is MNHEY, CDR2 SVGAGI, per germline. CDR3 residues: CASSYPGQRNTEAFF. Here the CDR3 DNA reads TGTGCCAGCAGTTATCCGGGACAGCGGAACACTGAAGCTTTCTTT.

The V call is TRBV11-2, the J call TRBJ1-5; TRBD1 matches 8 bases. The germline V gene has CDR1 SGHAT and CDR2 FQNNGV. V dropped 5 bases and J dropped 1; count of bases not matched to a gene: 10. This CDR3 comprises 17 residues. CDR3 amino acids: CASSLAGTGTSNQPQHF. CDR3 bases: TGTGCCAGCAGCCTCGCCGGGACAGGCACCAGCAATCAGCCCCAGCATTTT.

J is TRBJ1-6 and V is TRBV11-3, with a tentative D call TRBD1 (5 bases). V was cut by 6 bases and J by 7 bases, with 10 bases left in between. This CDR3 region has 13 residues. Germline V gene lookup returns CDR1 SGHNT and CDR2 YENEEA. The CDR3 protein is CASRGGTNSPLHF. DNA of the CDR3: TGTGCCAGCAGGGGGGGTACCAATTCACCCCTCCACTTT.

This chain joins TRBV2 and TRBJ1-2, with 11 bases fitting TRBD1. CDR1 is SNHLY and CDR2 is FYNNEI in the germline V gene. Unmatched junction bases numbered 1, after V lost 6 bases and J lost 7 bases. The CDR3 has 12 amino acids. DNA for the CDR3: TGTGCCAGCAGGGGGACAGGGGGTGGCTACACCTTC. This translates into CASRGTGGGYTF.

This sequence joins TRBV27 and TRBJ2-7, with 8 bases matching TRBD1. CDR3 length: 16 amino acids. Per germline, CDR1 MNHEY and CDR2 SMNVEV (reference sequence). J was trimmed by 0 bases and V by 4 bases; bases with no gene match: 8. CDR3 nucleotide sequence: TGTGCCAGCAGTTCGAATCAGGGGGCTCCCTCCTACGAGCAGTACTTC. Protein sequence: CASSSNQGAPSYEQYF.

The chain has TRBV4-2 and TRBJ2-2; TRBD1 aligns across 8 bases. From germline, CDR1 is LGHNA and CDR2 YNFKEQ. The CDR3 is made up of 16 amino acids. The V and J ends lost 1 base and 4 bases, in that order; junction bases with no gene match: 5. CDR3 DNA sequence: TGTGCCAGCAGCCAAGGGGACAGGAGCCCCACCGGGGAGCTGTTTTTT. Protein: CASSQGDRSPTGELFF.

This chain connects TRBV5-1 to TRBJ2-7; D is uncertain. V lost 1 base to trimming and J lost 11 bases, with 16 bases between them. The CDR3 extends over 13 amino acids. The germline gives CDR1 SGHRS, CDR2 YFSETQ. CDR3 in DNA: TGCGCCAGCAGCTTGTCCTCTCTTACTGAAAAGTACTTC. Its translation is CASSLSSLTEKYF.

This chain joins TRBV6-6 and TRBJ2-1; 9 nucleotides match TRBD1. This CDR3 is 15 amino acids long. Germline-derived CDR1 and CDR2 are MNHNY and SVGAGI (reference sequence). J lost 7 bases, V lost 7 bases, and 11 bases had no gene match. The DNA of the CDR3 is TGTGCCAGCAACACCGGGACAGGGTATTCTAATGAGCAGTTCTTC. Its translation: CASNTGTGYSNEQFF.

The V gene is TRBV6-5, the J gene TRBJ2-2; 9 nucleotides match TRBD1. Losses at the gene ends were 6 bases for V and 8 bases for J; bases not matched to a gene: 7. This CDR3 region has 14 residues. Germline V gene lookup returns CDR1 MNHEY and CDR2 SVGAGI. The CDR3 DNA sequence: TGTGCCAGCAGCTCACAGGGGGCGTATGGGGAGCTGTTTTTT. Protein sequence: CASSSQGAYGELFF.